The next 8 T cell receptor beta chains were all read from a single sample in a study of T-cell memory formation after mild COVID-19. TCRdb called the 5' RACE reads again in MiXCR, with one record for every CDR3 protein. This sample has under 550,000 distinct CDR3 sequences, with 15% to 20% found just once. The sample consisted of PBMCs or a T cell subset sorted from them (not recorded which). These receptors were obtained from an adult woman who had mild COVID-19 (a few samples of this study predate the infection). Cell type and time point are not known.

The V and J genes are TRBV27 and TRBJ2-3; TRBD2 might be the D (7 bases). Trimming left V 7 bases short and J 3 bases short, with 17 bases between. Per the germline V gene, CDR1 is MNHEY and CDR2 is SMNVEV (reference sequence). CDR3 size: 15 residues. CDR3 loop: CASKIIGGPTDTQYF. The CDR3 bases are TGTGCCAGCAAAATTATCGGGGGGCCGACAGATACGCAGTATTTT.

The gene calls are TRBV6-5 and TRBJ2-3; the D gene is possibly TRBD1 (6 bases). The CDR3 has 18 residues. Trimming removed 3 bases from V and 0 bases from J, with 19 bases in between. Germline lookup yields CDR1 MNHEY and CDR2 SVGAGI. CDR3 bases: TGTGCCAGCAGTTATTTACAGGGTCGAAAGGGTAGCACAGATACGCAGTATTTT. Protein: CASSYLQGRKGSTDTQYF.

This clonotype came up a few times. J is TRBJ1-6 and V is TRBV6-5; D gene uncertain. Germline CDR1 reads MNHEY; CDR2 reads SVGAGI. V was cut by 4 bases and J by 10 bases, with 14 bases left in between. The CDR3 runs 14 residues. CDR3: CASSSRGGRSPLHF. The DNA for the CDR3 is TGTGCCAGCAGTTCGCGGGGAGGGAGGTCACCCCTCCACTTT.

CDR3 sequence reads: CASSQRQFLVDEQFF. The DNA for the CDR3 is TGCGCCAGCAGCCAGCGACAGTTCCTAGTCGATGAGCAGTTCTTC. V gene TRBV4-1 combines with J gene TRBJ2-1; a weak D match, TRBD1 (5 bases). Trimming removed 3 bases at V and 8 bases at J, with 17 bases between. Germline loops: CDR1 MGHRA, CDR2 YSYEKL. This CDR3 has 15 residues.

This clonotype was seen only a few times. The V call is TRBV7-8, the J call TRBJ1-1; no firm D call. There are 17 residues in the CDR3. Trimming shortened V by 2 bases and J by 1 base, and 17 bases separated the two germline ends. In germline, CDR1 is SGHVS, CDR2 FQNEAQ. CDR3 sequence: CASSLNSQAGPNTEAFF. In DNA form, the CDR3 reads TGTGCCAGCAGCTTAAACTCTCAGGCCGGGCCGAACACTGAAGCTTTCTTT.

This clonotype turned up a few times. The rearrangement links TRBV12-3 or TRBV12-4 to TRBJ2-2; TRBD1 aligns across 7 bases. The length of the CDR3 is 14 residues. The V gene end was trimmed by 1 base and the J gene end by 8 bases; junction bases not matched to a gene: 4. The CDR3 DNA reads as TGTGCCAGCAGTTTAGGGGACAGCCCTGGGGAGCTGTTTTTT. Its protein is CASSLGDSPGELFF.

V is TRBV3-1 and J is TRBJ2-3; the D gene is possibly TRBD1 (6 bases). Trimming left V 4 bases short and J 5 bases short, with 10 bases between. The germline gives CDR1 LGHDT, CDR2 YNNKEL (reference sequence). The length of the CDR3 is 13 residues. The CDR3 sequence: CASSRRGGDTQYF. DNA of the CDR3: TGTGCCAGCAGCCGCAGGGGTGGAGATACGCAGTATTTT.

The CDR3 nucleotides are TGTGCCAGCAGCCAGAGGACTAGCGGGAGTCGGGACGAGCAGTACTTC. It is translated as CASSQRTSGSRDEQYF. The genes are TRBV7-2 and TRBJ2-7, with 13 bases identical to TRBD2. Germline CDR1 reads SGHTA; CDR2 reads FQGNSA. The CDR3 loop spans 16 amino acids. The V and J ends lost 5 bases and 5 bases, in that order; junction bases with no gene match: 9.